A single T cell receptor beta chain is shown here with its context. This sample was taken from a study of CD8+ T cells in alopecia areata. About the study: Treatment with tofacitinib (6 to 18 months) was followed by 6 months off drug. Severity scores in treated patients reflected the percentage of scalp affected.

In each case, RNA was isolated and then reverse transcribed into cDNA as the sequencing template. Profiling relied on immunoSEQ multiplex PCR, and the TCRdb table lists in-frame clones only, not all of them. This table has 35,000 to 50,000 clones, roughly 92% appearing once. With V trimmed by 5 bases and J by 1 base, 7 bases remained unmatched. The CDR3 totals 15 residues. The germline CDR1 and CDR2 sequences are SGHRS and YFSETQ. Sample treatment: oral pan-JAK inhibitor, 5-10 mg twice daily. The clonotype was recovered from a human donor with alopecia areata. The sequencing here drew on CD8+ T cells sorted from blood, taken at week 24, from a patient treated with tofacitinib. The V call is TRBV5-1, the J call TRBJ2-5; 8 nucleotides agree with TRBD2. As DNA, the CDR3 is TGCGCCAGCAGATTCGCGGGGGGCCTCCAAGAGACCCAGTACTTC. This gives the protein CASRFAGGLQETQYF.